This TCR beta chain comes out of a study of cytomegalovirus exposure and HLA in healthy donors. Findings and caveats of the study: The classifier was said to identify cytomegalovirus status with high specificity and sensitivity. A later analysis showed HLA-associated TCR beta chains outstripping equally common others in clonal expansion. Most likely, a cluster of highly shared sequence variants arose as a sequencing artifact.

Turning to this clone: Its target is not known.

60 Vbeta and 13 Jbeta primers were used in PCR. Using immunoSEQ multiplex PCR, the repertoire was profiled, and TCRdb retains in-frame clones only, with some absent. The repertoire has roughly 110,000 clones, around 80% of them found once; the top ten carry 4% to 5.5%. Specimen: PBMCs. This sequence was found in a man aged 25-45 years in good health and CMV-seropositive.

The CDR3 loop is CASRATGVREQYF. CDR3 in DNA: TGTGCCAGCAGAGCGACGGGAGTTAGGGAGCAGTACTTC. V is TRBV2 and J is TRBJ2-7; D is perhaps TRBD2 (6 bases). V was trimmed by 6 bases and J by 7 bases, leaving 16 bases between them. This CDR3 is built from 13 residues. The germline V gene encodes CDR1 SNHLY and CDR2 FYNNEI.